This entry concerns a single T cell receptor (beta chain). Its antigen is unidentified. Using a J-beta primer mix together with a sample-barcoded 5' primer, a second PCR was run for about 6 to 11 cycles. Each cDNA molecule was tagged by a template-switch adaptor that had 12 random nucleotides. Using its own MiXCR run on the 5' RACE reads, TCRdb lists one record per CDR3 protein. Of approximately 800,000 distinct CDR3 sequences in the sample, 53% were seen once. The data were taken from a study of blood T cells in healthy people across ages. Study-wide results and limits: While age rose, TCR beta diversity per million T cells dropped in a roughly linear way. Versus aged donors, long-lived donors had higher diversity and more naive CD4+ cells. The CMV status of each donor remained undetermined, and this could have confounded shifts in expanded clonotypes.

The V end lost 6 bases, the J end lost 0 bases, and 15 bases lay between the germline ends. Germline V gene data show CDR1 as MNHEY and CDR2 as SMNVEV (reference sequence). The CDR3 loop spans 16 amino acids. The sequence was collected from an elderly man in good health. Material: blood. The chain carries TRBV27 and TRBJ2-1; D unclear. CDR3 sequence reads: CASRIGLASSYNEQFF. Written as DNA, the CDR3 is TGTGCCAGCAGAATTGGATTAGCTAGCTCCTACAATGAGCAGTTCTTC.